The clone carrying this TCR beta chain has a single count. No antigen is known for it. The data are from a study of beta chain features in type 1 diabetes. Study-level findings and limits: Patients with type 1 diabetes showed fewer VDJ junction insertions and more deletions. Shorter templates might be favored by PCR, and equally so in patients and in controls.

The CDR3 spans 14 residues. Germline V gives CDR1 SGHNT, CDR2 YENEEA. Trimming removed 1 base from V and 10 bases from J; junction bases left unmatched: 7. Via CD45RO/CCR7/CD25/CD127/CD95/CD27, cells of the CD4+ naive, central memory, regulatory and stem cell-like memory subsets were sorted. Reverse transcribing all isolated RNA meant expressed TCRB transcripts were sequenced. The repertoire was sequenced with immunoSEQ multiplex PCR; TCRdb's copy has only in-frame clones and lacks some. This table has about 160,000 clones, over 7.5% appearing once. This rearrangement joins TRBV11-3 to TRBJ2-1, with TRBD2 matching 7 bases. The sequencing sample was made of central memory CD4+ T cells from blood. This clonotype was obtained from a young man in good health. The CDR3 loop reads CASSLAGGRGEQFF. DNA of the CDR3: TGTGCCAGCAGCTTAGCGGGAGGCCGCGGGGAGCAGTTCTTC.